Many counts were recorded for the clone carrying this TCR beta chain. The antigen remains undetermined. The data stem from a study of prognosis after radiotherapy for stage I lung cancer. As for the study in general: Stage I non-small cell lung cancer cases were enrolled from early 2018 through January 2019. Ages of the approximately 12 men and roughly 6 women ranged about 53 to 90 years, median 74.5.

V was shortened by 4 bases and J by 4 bases, with 16 bases between the two germline ends. The CDR3 length is 15 residues. Germline CDR1 SGHKS, CDR2 YYEKEE (reference sequence). Genomic DNA was the source, and TCR beta CDR3 was amplified from it by two-round multiplex PCR. For every TRBV and TRBJ gene, a specific primer was used in first-round PCR. TCRdb reprocessed the multiplex PCR reads with MiXCR, giving one entry per CDR3 protein. Of roughly 25,000 distinct CDR3 sequences in the sample, just over 45% were seen once. A draw of around 6.2 milliliters of peripheral blood took place at each of two time points. Study-level results: Compared with a median of about 10,000 beforehand, unique TCR clone counts dropped to approximately 6,300 after stereotactic body radiation therapy.

The chain links TRBV5-5 to TRBJ2-3; D tentatively reads TRBD1 or TRBD2 (5 bases each). The source material was PBMCs, sampled before or after stereotactic body radiation therapy (not recorded which). The clonotype comes from a donor aged 50 or older with non-small cell lung cancer. The CDR3 nucleotides are TGTGCCAGCAGCCAGAGCGCCGGGACGCCAGATACGCAGTATTTT. Translating it yields CASSQSAGTPDTQYF. Using reference TRBV5-5 and TRBJ2-3 for the parts outside the CDR3, the full variable domain is DAGVTQSPTHLIKTRGQQVTLRCSPISGHKSVSWYQQVLGQGPQFIFQYYEKEERGRGNFPDRFSARQFPNYSSELNVNALLLGDSALYLCASSQSAGTPDTQYFGPGTRLTVL.